Given below is one T cell receptor beta chain in context. Trimming shortened V by 1 base and J by 1 base, and 17 bases separated the two germline ends. There are 18 residues in the CDR3. From germline, CDR1 is SGHVS and CDR2 FQNEAQ. The data derive from a study of human T cells and chemical hapten exposure. Unfractionated whole blood yielded total RNA. Attachment of unique molecular identifiers to individual cDNA molecules was performed in the library. TCRdb reanalysed the 5' RACE reads using MiXCR and keeps one entry per CDR3 protein. The sample has under 100,000 distinct CDR3 sequences; about 16% are singletons.

The chain uses TRBV7-8 and TRBJ1-5, with D maybe TRBD1 (6 bases). This TCR was sampled from a female donor in good health. The CDR3 here is CASSLGFYGGQSNQPQHF. The CDR3, as DNA: TGTGCCAGCAGCTTAGGTTTTTATGGGGGGCAAAGCAATCAGCCCCAGCATTTT.